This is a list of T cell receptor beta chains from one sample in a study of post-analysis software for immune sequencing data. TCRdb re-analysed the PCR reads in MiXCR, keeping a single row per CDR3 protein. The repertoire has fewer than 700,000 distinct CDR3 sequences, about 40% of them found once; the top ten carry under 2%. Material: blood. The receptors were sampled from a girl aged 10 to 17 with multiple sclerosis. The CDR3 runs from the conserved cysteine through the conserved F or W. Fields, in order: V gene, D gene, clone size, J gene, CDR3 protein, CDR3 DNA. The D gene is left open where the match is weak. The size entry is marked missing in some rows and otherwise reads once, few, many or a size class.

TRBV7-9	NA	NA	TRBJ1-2	CASSLGQATNYGYTF	TGTGCCAGCAGCTTAGGACAGGCGACCAACTATGGCTACACCTTC
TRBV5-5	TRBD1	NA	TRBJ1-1	CASSYTGTGRLEAFF	TGTGCCAGCAGCTACACCGGGACAGGCCGCCTTGAAGCTTTCTTT
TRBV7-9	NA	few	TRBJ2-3	CASSRGLATDTQYF	TGTGCCAGCAGCAGAGGGCTAGCCACAGATACGCAGTATTTT
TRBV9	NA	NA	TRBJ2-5	CASSVDAVVGETQYF	TGTGCCAGCAGCGTAGATGCAGTTGTCGGGGAGACCCAGTACTTC
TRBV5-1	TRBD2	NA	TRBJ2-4	CASSPVVREGEQYF	TGCGCCAGCAGCCCTGTGGTGCGGGAGGGGGAGCAGTACTTC
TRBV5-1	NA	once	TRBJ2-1	CASSESGSTYNEQFF	TGCGCCAGCAGCGAATCCGGCAGTACCTACAATGAGCAGTTCTTC
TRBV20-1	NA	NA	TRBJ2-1	CSASLRASSYNGQFF	TGCAGTGCTAGTCTCCGTGCGAGCTCCTACAATGGGCAGTTCTTC
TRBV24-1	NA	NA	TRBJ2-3	CATSGGITDTQYF	TGTGCCACCAGTGGAGGGATCACAGATACGCAGTATTTT
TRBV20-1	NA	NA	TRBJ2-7	CSARKEGTPYEQYF	TGCAGTGCTAGGAAAGAGGGGACCCCCTACGAGCAGTACTTC
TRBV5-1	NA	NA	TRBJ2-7	CASRGPATYEQYF	TGCGCCAGCAGGGGTCCTGCAACCTACGAGCAGTACTTC
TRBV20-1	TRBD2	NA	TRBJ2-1	CSASGVLAGANEQFF	TGCAGTGCTAGTGGTGTCCTAGCGGGGGCCAATGAGCAGTTCTTC
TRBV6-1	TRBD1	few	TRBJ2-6	CAVKTQGINFSGANVLTF	TGTGCCGTGAAAACACAGGGGATTAATTTTTCTGGGGCCAACGTCCTGACTTTC
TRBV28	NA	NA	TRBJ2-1	CASVSASSYNEQFF	TGTGCCAGCGTCTCGGCGAGCTCCTACAATGAGCAGTTCTTC
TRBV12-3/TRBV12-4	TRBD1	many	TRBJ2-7	CASSTDRAYEQYF	TGTGCCAGCAGCACGGACAGGGCCTACGAGCAGTACTTC
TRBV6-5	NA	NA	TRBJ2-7	CASSYGETYEQYF	TGTGCCAGCAGTTACGGCGAAACCTACGAGCAGTACTTC
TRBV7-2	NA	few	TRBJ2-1	CASSLYTGDNEQFF	TGTGCCAGCAGCTTGTACACGGGGGACAATGAGCAGTTCTTC
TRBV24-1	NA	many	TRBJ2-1	CATSETGHNEQFF	TGTGCCACCAGTGAGACGGGCCACAATGAGCAGTTCTTC
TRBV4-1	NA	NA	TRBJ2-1	CASIQEHGRDEQFF	TGCGCCAGCATCCAAGAGCACGGGAGAGATGAGCAGTTCTTC
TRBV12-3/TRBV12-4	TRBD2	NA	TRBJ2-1	CASSPGTSGGIHEQFF	TGTGCCAGCAGTCCCGGGACTAGCGGGGGGATCCATGAGCAGTTCTTC
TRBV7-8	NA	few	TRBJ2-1	CASRYGFAPSGDEQFF	TGTGCCAGCCGATACGGGTTCGCACCGTCGGGGGATGAGCAGTTCTTC
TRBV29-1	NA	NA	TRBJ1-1	CSARPTNTEAFF	TGCAGCGCCAGGCCTACGAACACTGAAGCTTTCTTT
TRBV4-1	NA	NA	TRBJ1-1	CASSQDGNMNTEAFF	TGCGCCAGCAGCCAAGACGGCAATATGAACACTGAAGCTTTCTTT
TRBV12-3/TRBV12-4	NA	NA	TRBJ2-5	CASSFQDRGTQYF	TGTGCCAGCAGTTTCCAGGACAGAGGGACCCAGTACTTC
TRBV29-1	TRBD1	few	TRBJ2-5	CSVETGTGQETQYF	TGCAGCGTAGAAACCGGGACAGGTCAAGAGACCCAGTACTTC
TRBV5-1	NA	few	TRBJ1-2	CASSLDRGQGYGYTF	TGCGCCAGCAGCTTGGATAGGGGACAAGGCTATGGCTACACCTTC
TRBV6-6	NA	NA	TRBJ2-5	CASSYTHIPGGGETQYF	TGTGCCAGCAGTTACACTCACATACCTGGGGGAGGAGAGACCCAGTACTTC
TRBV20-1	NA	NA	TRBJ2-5	CSARDWGQETQYF	TGCAGTGCTAGAGATTGGGGCCAAGAGACCCAGTACTTC
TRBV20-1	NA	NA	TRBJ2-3	CSATTFAAHTDTQYF	TGCAGTGCAACCACTTTTGCGGCCCACACAGATACGCAGTATTTT
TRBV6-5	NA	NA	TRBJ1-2	CASSYEAGDGYTF	TGTGCCAGCAGTTACGAGGCAGGGGATGGCTACACCTTC
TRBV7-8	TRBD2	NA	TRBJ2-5	CASSPRLAGGGETQYF	TGTGCCAGCAGCCCGCGACTAGCGGGGGGAGGAGAGACCCAGTACTTC
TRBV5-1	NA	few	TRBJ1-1	CASSLDQNTEAFF	TGCGCCAGCAGCTTGGATCAGAACACTGAAGCTTTCTTT
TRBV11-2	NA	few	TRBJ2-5	CASSRPQGPQETQYF	TGTGCCAGCAGCCGACCTCAGGGGCCCCAAGAGACCCAGTACTTC
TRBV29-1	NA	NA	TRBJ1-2	CSAWGGRGYTF	TGCAGCGCTTGGGGGGGTAGGGGCTACACCTTC
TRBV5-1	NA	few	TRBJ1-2	CASSLTQDGYTF	TGCGCCAGCAGCTTGACCCAGGACGGCTACACCTTC
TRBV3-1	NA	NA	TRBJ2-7	CASSQDHGSPYEQYF	TGTGCCAGCAGCCAAGATCACGGGAGTCCCTACGAGCAGTACTTC
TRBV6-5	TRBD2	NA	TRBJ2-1	CASSSIGRTYNEQFF	TGTGCCAGCAGTTCTATCGGGAGGACCTACAATGAGCAGTTCTTC
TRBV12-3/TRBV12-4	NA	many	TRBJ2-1	CASSWAGEQFF	TGTGCCAGCAGTTGGGCCGGCGAGCAGTTCTTC
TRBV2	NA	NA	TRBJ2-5	CASSEGISGTQYF	TGTGCCAGCAGTGAAGGAATCAGCGGGACCCAGTACTTC
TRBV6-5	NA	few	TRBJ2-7	CASRRTLAHEQYF	TGTGCCAGCAGGCGGACATTGGCCCACGAGCAGTACTTC
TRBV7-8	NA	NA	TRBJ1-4	CASSPGGVGRTNEKLFF	TGTGCCAGCAGCCCTGGAGGGGTGGGCCGCACTAATGAAAAACTGTTTTTT